This TCR beta chain is from a study of cytomegalovirus exposure and HLA in healthy donors. Across the study: The Caucasian-associated ancestry cluster held 65% to 85% of more than 350 genotyped donors. Overall study results and limits: V- and J-gene trimming of TCR beta was linked (in a later analysis) to a missense DCLRE1C variant.

On this clone itself: The antigen is not known.

13 Jbeta primers and 60 Vbeta primers were used for the PCR. Only in-frame clones appear in the TCRdb table, and some are missing; sequencing was by immunoSEQ multiplex PCR. The sample lists some 150,000 clones; approximately 80% were seen once. Germline-derived CDR1 and CDR2 are SGHRS and YFSETQ. The CDR3 runs 14 residues. The germline V and J ends were trimmed by 4 bases and 1 base, with 11 bases remaining between them. What was sequenced was PBMCs. The rearrangement joins TRBV5-1 to TRBJ1-2; possible D gene TRBD1, 6 bases. The TCR comes from a woman younger than 35 in good health and CMV-seronegative. The CDR3 spells CASSRDNNNYGYTF. In DNA, the CDR3 is TGCGCCAGCAGCCGGGACAACAATAACTATGGCTACACCTTC.